The 2 T cell receptor beta chains below all came from one sample that was sequenced in a study of patients with pleural tuberculosis. One entry per CDR3 protein results from TCRdb running MiXCR on the reads. The sample has just under 30,000 distinct CDR3 sequences, roughly 18% seen once; the top ten hold 3.5%. What was sequenced was peripheral blood. The receptors stem from a human donor with pleural tuberculosis.

Worth noting for this clonotype: The germline gene is not matched at one end of the junction; a read error may be the cause. This chain joins TRBV10-2 and TRBJ2-1; D is uncertain. The V gene's germline CDR1 is WSHSY and CDR2 SAAADI. CDR3 size: 13 residues. CDR3 sequence reads: CASSESDWHEQFF. The CDR3, as DNA: TGCGCCAGTAGTGAGTCTGACTGGCATGAGCAGTTCTTC.

This clonotype showed up many times. The J gene is TRBJ2-3, the V gene TRBV4-2; a weak D match, TRBD1 (5 bases). CDR3 length equals 14 residues. CDR1 LGHNA and CDR2 YNFKEQ come from the germline V gene. V lost 4 bases and J lost 2, with 10 bases in between. The CDR3 is CASSPRQHTDTQYF. In nucleotides, the CDR3 is TGTGCCAGCAGCCCCCGACAGCACACAGATACGCAGTATTTT.